A single sample is the source of the 18 T cell receptor beta chains below, sequenced in a study of OX40 agonist ivuxolimab in advanced cancers. Library preparation used the immunoSEQ multiplex PCR assay. The table comes from immuneACCESS by way of TCRdb, which keeps in-frame sequences with V and J called. Part of the clones is missing from these tables; in studies checked, under half for an unresolved V gene and the rest for unknown reasons. The sample includes 9,500 to 15,000 clones, with about 81% observed a single time. Of the sample, around 15% is held by the ten largest clones. Source: CD4+ or CD8+ T cells sorted from blood, taken in a trial of the OX40 agonist ivuxolimab. The receptors originated from an adult with an advanced solid tumor such as melanoma, head and neck, liver or kidney cancer.

This sequence joins TRBV11-3 and TRBJ2-5; D unclear. The CDR3 runs 12 residues. CDR1 and CDR2 from the germline V gene are SGHNT and YENEEA. V was trimmed by 4 bases and J by 2 bases, leaving 5 bases between them. The CDR3 nucleotides read TGTGCCAGCAGCTACGATCAAGAGACCCAGTACTTC. This gives the protein CASSYDQETQYF.

V and J are TRBV6-6 and TRBJ2-7; maybe TRBD1 (6 bases). CDR1 and CDR2 from the germline V gene are MNHNY and SVGAGI (reference sequence). There are 14 residues in the CDR3. V lost 2 bases to trimming and J lost 2 bases, with 10 bases between them. The CDR3 spells CASSYGGQTYEQYF. CDR3 DNA sequence: TGTGCCAGCAGTTACGGGGGACAAACCTACGAGCAGTACTTC.

V is TRBV9 and J is TRBJ2-5, with TRBD2 matching over 11 bases. Trimming cost V 3 bases and J 3 bases; bases outside gene matches: 4. The CDR3 covers 15 residues. Germline lookup yields CDR1 SGDLS and CDR2 YYNGEE. CDR3 in DNA: TGTGCCAGCAGCGCTGGGACTAGCGGAAAAGAGACCCAGTACTTC. Protein product: CASSAGTSGKETQYF.

This clone was observed a few times. The chain is built from TRBV7-9 and TRBJ2-3; 8 bases are a match to TRBD1. Losses at the gene ends were 2 bases for V and 0 bases for J; bases not matched to a gene: 7. This CDR3 has 17 amino acids. Germline CDR1 SEHNR, CDR2 FQNEAQ (reference sequence). The CDR3, as DNA: TGTGCCAGCAGCTTACCCGCAGGGGGCCCTAGCACAGATACGCAGTATTTT. Translating gives CASSLPAGGPSTDTQYF.

The rearrangement joins TRBV4-1 to TRBJ1-2, with D possibly matching TRBD1 (5 bases). Germline lookup yields CDR1 MGHRA and CDR2 YSYEKL. Deletions cut 4 bases from V and 5 bases from J, with 17 bases between. This CDR3 comprises 15 residues. CDR3 in DNA: TGCGCCAGCAGCCCCGCCCTGGGGGATGAATATGGCTACACCTTC. Protein sequence: CASSPALGDEYGYTF.

The chain joins TRBV28 to TRBJ2-1; D is unclear. This CDR3 is built from 15 residues. Looked up from germline, CDR1 is MDHEN and CDR2 is SYDVKM. The V gene lost 6 bases and the J gene lost 0 bases, with 12 bases spanning the gap. The CDR3, as DNA: TGTGCCAGCAGGAGCGATTCAAGCTCCTACAATGAGCAGTTCTTC. It yields the protein CASRSDSSSYNEQFF. Supplemented by reference TRBV28 and TRBJ2-1, the full variable domain reads DVKVTQSSRYLVKRTGEKVFLECVQDMDHENMFWYRQDPGLGLRLIYFSYDVKMKEKGDIPEGYSVSREKKERFSLILESASTNQTSMYLCASRSDSSSYNEQFFGPGTRLTVL.

V and J are TRBV5-4 and TRBJ2-7; no clear D gene. Germline CDR1 is SGHNT and CDR2 is YYREEE (reference sequence). V was shortened by 0 bases and J by 4 bases, with 5 bases between the two germline ends. The CDR3 covers 12 residues. The CDR3 loop reads CASSLGDYEQYF. CDR3 bases: TGTGCCAGCAGCTTGGGAGATTACGAGCAGTACTTC.

This clone was recorded a few times. This chain joins TRBV28 and TRBJ1-5, with D hard to call. CDR1 MDHEN and CDR2 SYDVKM come from the germline V gene. The CDR3 runs to 15 residues. Trimming shortened V by 5 bases and J by 2 bases, and 13 bases separated the two germline ends. CDR3 protein: CASSPKGSRNQPQHF. In DNA, the CDR3 is TGTGCCAGCAGTCCGAAGGGCAGTCGCAATCAGCCCCAGCATTTT.

The chain is built from TRBV11-1 and TRBJ2-2, with TRBD2 identical over 13 bases. The CDR3 is 16 residues long. Germline values: CDR1 SGHAT, CDR2 FQDESV (reference sequence). The junction had 4 bases not matched to a gene; V was cut back by 5 bases and J by 4 bases. In DNA, the CDR3 is TGTGCCAGCAGCCCAACTAGCGGGAGGGGCACCGGGGAGCTGTTTTTT. It encodes CASSPTSGRGTGELFF.

The chain carries TRBV7-9 and TRBJ2-7; 9 positions match TRBD2. Germline V gene lookup returns CDR1 SEHNR and CDR2 FQNEAQ (reference sequence). With V trimmed by 5 bases and J by 7 bases, 3 bases remained unmatched. This CDR3 is built from 12 residues. The CDR3 protein is CASSPGLAEQYF. The CDR3 DNA reads TGTGCCAGCAGCCCCGGACTAGCGGAGCAGTACTTC.

This clone was detected only once. The CDR3 DNA follows: TGTGCCAGCAGCCCCTCGGGGGTCCATGAGCAGTTCTTC. Translating gives CASSPSGVHEQFF. The rearrangement joins TRBV9 to TRBJ2-1, with a tentative D call TRBD2 (6 bases). Trimming took off 4 bases at V and 8 bases at J, with 13 bases between the two ends. The CDR3 totals 13 residues. Per the germline V gene, CDR1 is SGDLS and CDR2 is YYNGEE.

The chain recombines TRBV11-2 with TRBJ2-1, with D unresolved. Germline CDR1 and CDR2: SGHAT and FQNNGV. Trimming took 6 bases from V and 0 from J, leaving 9 bases between them. The CDR3 is 14 amino acids. In DNA, the CDR3 is TGTGCCAGCAGTTTTGTTAGCTCCTACAATGAGCAGTTCTTC. Its protein product is CASSFVSSYNEQFF. The full variable domain, with the rest looked up from reference TRBV11-2 and TRBJ2-1, is EAGVAQSPRYKIIEKRQSVAFWCNPISGHATLYWYQQILGQGPKLLIQFQNNGVVDDSQLPKDRFSAERLKGVDSTLKIQPAKLEDSAVYLCASSFVSSYNEQFFGPGTRLTVL.

This clone has a single count. The genes are TRBV5-8 and TRBJ1-5, with D unclear. The germline V gene has CDR1 SGHTS and CDR2 YDEGEE. The length of the CDR3 is 14 residues. V was clipped by 4 bases and J by 7 bases, with 15 bases between them. CDR3 coding DNA: TGTGCCAGCAGCGCGCCGGGAATTTGGCAGCCCCAGCATTTT. The encoded protein is CASSAPGIWQPQHF.

This chain links TRBV27 with TRBJ2-7; D possibly corresponds to TRBD2 (5 bases). V was pared by 3 bases and J by 3 bases, with 12 bases between. The CDR3 spans 14 residues. Germline V gene sequence: CDR1 MNHEY, CDR2 SMNVEV (reference sequence). CDR3 amino acids: CASSFGLANYEQYF. Here the CDR3 DNA reads TGTGCCAGCAGTTTCGGGCTAGCAAACTACGAGCAGTACTTC.

The chain employs TRBV7-6 and TRBJ2-1; D is unclear. Between the trimmed V and J ends, which lost 3 bases and 7 bases, there was a span of 7 bases. The CDR3 has 12 amino acids. CDR1 and CDR2 from the germline V gene are SGHVS and FNYEAQ. This CDR3 reads CASSFYGNEQFF. The CDR3 coding sequence is TGTGCCAGCAGCTTCTACGGTAATGAGCAGTTCTTC.

This clone is categorized as medium-sized. The chain links TRBV7-9 to TRBJ2-5; D unresolved. V was shortened by 7 bases and J by 5 bases, with 14 bases between the two germline ends. Looked up from germline, CDR1 is SEHNR and CDR2 is FQNEAQ (reference sequence). The CDR3 extends over 13 amino acids. In nucleotides, the CDR3 is TGTGCCAGCATCCCGGCCGGCTCCGAGACCCAGTACTTC. This encodes CASIPAGSETQYF.

The CDR3 loop reads CASSLARDPDGYTF. The CDR3 nucleotides are TGTGCCAGCAGCTTGGCCAGGGACCCAGATGGCTACACCTTC. The V call is TRBV5-6, the J call TRBJ1-2, with D maybe TRBD1 (5 bases). Germline CDR1 SGHDT, CDR2 YYEEEE. CDR3 length equals 14 residues. Trimming removed 0 bases at V and 6 bases at J, with 12 bases between.

The chain couples TRBV7-9 to TRBJ1-2; 7 bases line up with TRBD1. There are 12 residues in the CDR3. Germline CDR1 is SEHNR and CDR2 is FQNEAQ (reference sequence). Trimming at V came to 5 bases and at J to 6 bases, leaving 3 bases not matched to a gene. CDR3 residues: CASSQGQNGYTF. CDR3 nucleotide sequence: TGTGCCAGCAGCCAGGGACAGAATGGCTACACCTTC.